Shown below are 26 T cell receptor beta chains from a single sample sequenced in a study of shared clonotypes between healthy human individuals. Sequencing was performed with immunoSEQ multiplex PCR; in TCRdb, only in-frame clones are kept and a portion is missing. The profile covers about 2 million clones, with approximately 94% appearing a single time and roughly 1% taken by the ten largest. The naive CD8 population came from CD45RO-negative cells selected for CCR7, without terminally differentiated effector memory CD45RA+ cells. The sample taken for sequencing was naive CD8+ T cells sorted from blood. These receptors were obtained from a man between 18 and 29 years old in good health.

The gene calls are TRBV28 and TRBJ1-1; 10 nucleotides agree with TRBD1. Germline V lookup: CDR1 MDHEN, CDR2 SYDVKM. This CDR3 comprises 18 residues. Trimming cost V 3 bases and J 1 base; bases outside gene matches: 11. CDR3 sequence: CASSLFGTGAFSNTEAFF. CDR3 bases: TGTGCCAGCAGTTTGTTCGGGACAGGGGCCTTTTCGAACACTGAAGCTTTCTTT.

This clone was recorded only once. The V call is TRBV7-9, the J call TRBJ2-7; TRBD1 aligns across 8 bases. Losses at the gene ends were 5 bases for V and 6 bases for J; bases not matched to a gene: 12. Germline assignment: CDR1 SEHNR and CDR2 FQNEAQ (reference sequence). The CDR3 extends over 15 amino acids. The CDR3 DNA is TGTGCCAGCAGCCCCGTGACGACAGGGGAATCCGAGCAGTACTTC. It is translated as CASSPVTTGESEQYF. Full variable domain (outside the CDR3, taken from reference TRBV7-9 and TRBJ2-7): DTGVSQNPRHKITKRGQNVTFRCDPISEHNRLYWYRQTLGQGPEFLTYFQNEAQLEKSRLLSDRFSAERPKGSFSTLEIQRTEQGDSAMYLCASSPVTTGESEQYFGPGTRLTVT.

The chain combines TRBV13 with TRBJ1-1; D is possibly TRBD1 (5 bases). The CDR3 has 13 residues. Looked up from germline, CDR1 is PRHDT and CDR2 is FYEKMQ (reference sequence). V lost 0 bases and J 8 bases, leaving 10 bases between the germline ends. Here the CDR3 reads CASSLGPGTEAFF. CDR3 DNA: TGTGCCAGCAGCTTAGGCCCCGGGACCGAAGCTTTCTTT.

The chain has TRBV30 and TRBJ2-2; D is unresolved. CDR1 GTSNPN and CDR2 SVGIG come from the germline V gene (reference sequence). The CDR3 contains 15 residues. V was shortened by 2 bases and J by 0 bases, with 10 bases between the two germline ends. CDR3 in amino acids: CAWSSVFPNTGELFF. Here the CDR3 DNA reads TGTGCCTGGAGTAGCGTGTTCCCGAACACCGGGGAGCTGTTTTTT.

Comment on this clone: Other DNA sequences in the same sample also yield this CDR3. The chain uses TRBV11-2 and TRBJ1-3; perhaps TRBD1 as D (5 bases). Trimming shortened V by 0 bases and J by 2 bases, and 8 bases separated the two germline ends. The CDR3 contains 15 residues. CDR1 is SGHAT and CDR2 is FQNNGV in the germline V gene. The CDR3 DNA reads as TGTGCCAGCAGCTTAGATCCAGGGCCTGGAAACACCATATATTTT. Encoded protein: CASSLDPGPGNTIYF.

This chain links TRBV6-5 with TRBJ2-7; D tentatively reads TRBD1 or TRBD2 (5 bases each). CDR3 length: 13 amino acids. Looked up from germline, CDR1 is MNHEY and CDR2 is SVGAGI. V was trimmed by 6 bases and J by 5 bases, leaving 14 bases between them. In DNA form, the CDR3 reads TGTGCCAGCAGCCGCTTTTGGGGGAACGAGCAGTACTTC. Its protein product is CASSRFWGNEQYF.

This CDR3 is CASSFLGPKRAYEQYF. Here the CDR3 DNA reads TGTGCCAGCAGTTTCCTTGGGCCGAAGAGAGCCTACGAGCAGTACTTC. V gene TRBV27 combines with J gene TRBJ2-7; no reliable D call. The CDR3 loop spans 16 amino acids. Trimming took 3 bases from V and 2 from J, leaving 17 bases between them. Germline V lookup: CDR1 MNHEY, CDR2 SMNVEV (reference sequence).

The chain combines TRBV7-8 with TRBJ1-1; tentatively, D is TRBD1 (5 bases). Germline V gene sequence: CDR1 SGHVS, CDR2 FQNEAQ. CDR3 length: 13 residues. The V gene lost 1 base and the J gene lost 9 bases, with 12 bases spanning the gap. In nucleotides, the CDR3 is TGTGCCAGCAGCTTAGAACCGGGGCAGAAAGCTTTCTTT. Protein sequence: CASSLEPGQKAFF. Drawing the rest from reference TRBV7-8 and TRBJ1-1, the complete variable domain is GAGVSQSPRYKVAKRGQDVALRCDPISGHVSLFWYQQALGQGPEFLTYFQNEAQLDKSGLPSDRFFAERPEGSVSTLKIQRTQQEDSAVYLCASSLEPGQKAFFGQGTRLTVV.

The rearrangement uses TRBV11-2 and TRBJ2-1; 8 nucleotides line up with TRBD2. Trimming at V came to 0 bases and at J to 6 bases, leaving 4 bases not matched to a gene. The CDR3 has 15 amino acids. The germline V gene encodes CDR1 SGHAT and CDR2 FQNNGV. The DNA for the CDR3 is TGTGCCAGCAGCTTAGATCCGGGGGGGCCCAATGAGCAGTTCTTC. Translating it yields CASSLDPGGPNEQFF.

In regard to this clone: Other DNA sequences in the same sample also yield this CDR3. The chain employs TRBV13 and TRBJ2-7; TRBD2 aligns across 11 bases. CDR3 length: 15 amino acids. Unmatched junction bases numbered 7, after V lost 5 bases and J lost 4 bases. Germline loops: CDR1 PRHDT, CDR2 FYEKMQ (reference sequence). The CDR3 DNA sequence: TGTGCCAGCAGCCCTCGAACTAGCGGGAGTTACGAGCAGTACTTC. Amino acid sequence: CASSPRTSGSYEQYF. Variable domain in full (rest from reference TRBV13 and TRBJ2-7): AAGVIQSPRHLIKEKRETATLKCYPIPRHDTVYWYQQGPGQDPQFLISFYEKMQSDKGSIPDRFSAQQFSDYHSELNMSSLELGDSALYFCASSPRTSGSYEQYFGPGTRLTVT.

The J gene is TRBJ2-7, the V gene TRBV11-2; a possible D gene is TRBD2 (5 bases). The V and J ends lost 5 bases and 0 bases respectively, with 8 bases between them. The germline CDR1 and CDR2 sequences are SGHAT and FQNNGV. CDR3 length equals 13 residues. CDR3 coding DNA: TGTGCCAGCAGCCCGACTAACTCCTACGAGCAGTACTTC. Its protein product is CASSPTNSYEQYF.

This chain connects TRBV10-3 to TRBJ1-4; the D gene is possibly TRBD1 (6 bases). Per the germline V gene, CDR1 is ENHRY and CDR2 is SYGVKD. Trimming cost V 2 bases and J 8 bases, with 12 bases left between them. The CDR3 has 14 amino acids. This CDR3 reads CAISEGGQREKLFF. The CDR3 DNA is TGTGCCATCAGTGAGGGGGGGCAGAGGGAAAAACTGTTTTTT.

The CDR3 sequence is CASSSNDLNTEAFF. In DNA, the CDR3 is TGCGCCAGCAGCTCGAACGACCTGAACACTGAAGCTTTCTTT. The chain couples TRBV5-1 to TRBJ1-1; D gene uncertain. CDR3 length: 14 amino acids. Germline lookup yields CDR1 SGHRS and CDR2 YFSETQ. V shed 3 bases and J shed 0 bases, with 9 bases lying between them. The variable domain in full, completed from reference TRBV5-1 and TRBJ1-1, reads KAGVTQTPRYLIKTRGQQVTLSCSPISGHRSVSWYQQTPGQGLQFLFEYFSETQRNKGNFPGRFSGRQFSNSRSEMNVSTLELGDSALYLCASSSNDLNTEAFFGQGTRLTVV.

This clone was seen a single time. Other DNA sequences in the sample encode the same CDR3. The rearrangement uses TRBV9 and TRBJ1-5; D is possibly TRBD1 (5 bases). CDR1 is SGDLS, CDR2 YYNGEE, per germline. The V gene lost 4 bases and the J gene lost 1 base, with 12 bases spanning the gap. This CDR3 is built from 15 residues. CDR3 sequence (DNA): TGTGCCAGCAGCCCCGGGGGGGGGAGCAATCAGCCCCAGCATTTT. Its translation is CASSPGGGSNQPQHF.

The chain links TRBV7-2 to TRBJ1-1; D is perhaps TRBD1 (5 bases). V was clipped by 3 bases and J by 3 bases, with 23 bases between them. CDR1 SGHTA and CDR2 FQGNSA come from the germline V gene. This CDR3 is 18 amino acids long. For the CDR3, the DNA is TGTGCCAGCAGCTTTGGATCAGGGATGGTGCTGGGGGACACTGAAGCTTTCTTT. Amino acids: CASSFGSGMVLGDTEAFF.

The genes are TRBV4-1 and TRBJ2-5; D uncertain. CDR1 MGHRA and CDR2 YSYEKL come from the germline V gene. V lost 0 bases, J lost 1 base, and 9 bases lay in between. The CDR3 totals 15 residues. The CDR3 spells CASSQEAGFQETQYF. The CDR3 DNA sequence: TGCGCCAGCAGCCAAGAGGCAGGATTCCAAGAGACCCAGTACTTC.

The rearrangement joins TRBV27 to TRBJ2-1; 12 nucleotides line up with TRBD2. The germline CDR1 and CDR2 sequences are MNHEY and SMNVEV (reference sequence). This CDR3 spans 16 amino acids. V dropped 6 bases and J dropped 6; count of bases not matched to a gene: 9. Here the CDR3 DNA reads TGTGCCAGCAGCCTGAGACTAGCGGGAGTTGGCAATGAGCAGTTCTTC. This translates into CASSLRLAGVGNEQFF.

The CDR3 loop is CASSPWAGGFSPLHF. DNA of the CDR3: TGTGCCAGCAGTCCTTGGGCAGGGGGTTTTTCACCCCTCCACTTT. V usage is TRBV27 and J usage is TRBJ1-6; 7 bases agree with TRBD1. V was pared by 5 bases and J by 9 bases, with 10 bases of the junction left unmatched. There are 15 residues in the CDR3. Germline CDR1 and CDR2: MNHEY and SMNVEV (reference sequence).

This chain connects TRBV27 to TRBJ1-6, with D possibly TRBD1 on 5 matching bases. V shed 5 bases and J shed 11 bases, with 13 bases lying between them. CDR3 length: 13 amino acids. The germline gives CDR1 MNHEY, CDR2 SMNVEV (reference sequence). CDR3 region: CASSAQGTAPLHF. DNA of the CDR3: TGTGCCAGCAGTGCCCAGGGTACTGCACCCCTCCACTTT.

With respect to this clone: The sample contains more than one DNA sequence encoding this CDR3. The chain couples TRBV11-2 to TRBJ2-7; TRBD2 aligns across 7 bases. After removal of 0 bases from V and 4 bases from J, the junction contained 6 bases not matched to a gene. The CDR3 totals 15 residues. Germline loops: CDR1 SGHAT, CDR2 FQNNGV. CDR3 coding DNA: TGTGCCAGCAGCTTAGAGGCGGGAGAGGGGTACGAGCAGTACTTC. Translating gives CASSLEAGEGYEQYF.

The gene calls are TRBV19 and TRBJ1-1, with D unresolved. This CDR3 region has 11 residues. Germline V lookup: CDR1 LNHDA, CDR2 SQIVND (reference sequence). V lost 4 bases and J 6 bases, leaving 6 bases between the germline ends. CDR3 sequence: CASSNGAEAFF. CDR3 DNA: TGTGCCAGTAGTAACGGCGCTGAAGCTTTCTTT.

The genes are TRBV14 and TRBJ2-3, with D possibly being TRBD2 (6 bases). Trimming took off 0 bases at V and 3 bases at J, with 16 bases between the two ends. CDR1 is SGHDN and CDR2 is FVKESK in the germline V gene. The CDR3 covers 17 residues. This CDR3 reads CASSQDTTGVVTDTQYF. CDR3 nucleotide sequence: TGTGCCAGCAGCCAAGATACGACGGGAGTGGTTACAGATACGCAGTATTTT.

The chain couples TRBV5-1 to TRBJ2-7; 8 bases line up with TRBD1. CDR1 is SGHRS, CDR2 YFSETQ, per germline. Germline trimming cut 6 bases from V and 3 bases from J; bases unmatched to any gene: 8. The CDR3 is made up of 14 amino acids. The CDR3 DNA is TGCGCCAGCACCCCACGGACAGGGTTCTACGAGCAGTACTTC. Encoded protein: CASTPRTGFYEQYF.

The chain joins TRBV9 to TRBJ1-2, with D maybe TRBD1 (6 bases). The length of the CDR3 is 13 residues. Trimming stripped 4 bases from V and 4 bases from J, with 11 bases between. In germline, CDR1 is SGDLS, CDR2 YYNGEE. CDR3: CASSMDSTYGYTF. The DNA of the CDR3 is TGTGCCAGCAGCATGGACAGCACCTATGGCTACACCTTC.

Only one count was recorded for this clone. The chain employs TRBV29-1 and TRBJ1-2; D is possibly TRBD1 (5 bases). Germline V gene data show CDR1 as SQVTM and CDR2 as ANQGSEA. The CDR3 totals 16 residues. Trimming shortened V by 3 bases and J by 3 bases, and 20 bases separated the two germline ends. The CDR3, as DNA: TGCAGCGTTGAGGAGGGCGGCTGGGGAGGGGACTATGGCTACACCTTC. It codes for CSVEEGGWGGDYGYTF.

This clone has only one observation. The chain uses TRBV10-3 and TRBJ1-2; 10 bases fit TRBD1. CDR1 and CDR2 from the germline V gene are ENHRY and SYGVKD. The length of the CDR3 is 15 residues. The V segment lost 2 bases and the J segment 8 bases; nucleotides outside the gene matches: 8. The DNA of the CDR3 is TGTGCCATCAGTGAGGTTCGACAGGGGGCGCCCGGCTACACCTTC. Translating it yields CAISEVRQGAPGYTF.